This TCR beta chain was retrieved from a study of blood T cell repertoires in COVID-19. Across the study: There were acute and convalescent COVID-19 samples, and they came from the United States, Italy and Spain. T cells, B-cell-depleted T cells, or PBMCs provided the cDNA or gDNA that served as material.

Germline-derived CDR1 and CDR2 are SGHTA and FQGNSA. The CDR3 is 14 residues long. Trimming left V 4 bases short and J 3 bases short, with 12 bases between. Original processing methods: Cell counts per sample came from amplifying reference gene primers. Clones were read by immunoSEQ multiplex PCR, and TCRdb kept only the in-frame ones, dropping some. For V, J and clone size, that table is used; D and trimming come from the DNA. The repertoire holds around 180,000 clones, with under 90% as singletons. The genes are TRBV7-2 and TRBJ1-2; D possibly corresponds to TRBD1 (5 bases). The specimen sequenced was peripheral blood. The clonotype originates from a human donor in a cohort sampled during active COVID-19. CDR3 nucleotides: TGTGCCAGCAGCTCTCGGGGGAGGTACTATGGCTACACCTTC. Encoded protein: CASSSRGRYYGYTF.